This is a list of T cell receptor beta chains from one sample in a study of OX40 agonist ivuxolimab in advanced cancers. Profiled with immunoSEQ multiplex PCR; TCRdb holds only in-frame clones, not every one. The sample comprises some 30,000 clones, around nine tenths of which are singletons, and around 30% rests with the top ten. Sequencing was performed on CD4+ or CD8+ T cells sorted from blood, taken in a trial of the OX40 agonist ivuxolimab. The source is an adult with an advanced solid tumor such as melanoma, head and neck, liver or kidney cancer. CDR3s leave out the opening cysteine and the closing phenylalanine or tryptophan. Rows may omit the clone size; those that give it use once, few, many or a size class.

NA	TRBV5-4	ASSAAAQY
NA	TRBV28	ASSQDFYEQY
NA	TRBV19	ASNQGDTEAF
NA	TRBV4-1	ASSWRGVGQETQY
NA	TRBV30	ACVQGAAGNTIY
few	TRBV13	ASSPRLAATDTQY
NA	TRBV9	ASSGRHGHYEQY
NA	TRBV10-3	AIREDRAPNTEAF
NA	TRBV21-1	ASSKRTSGLQETQY
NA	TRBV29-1	SVEDSYRGTEAF
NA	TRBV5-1	ASSLITGGPGELF
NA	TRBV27	ASSRTGRGETQY
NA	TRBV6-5	ASSNDLETQY
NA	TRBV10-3	AITDQLAGTQETQY
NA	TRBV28	ASSYTDYLFGQY
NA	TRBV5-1	ASSPPSESYEQY
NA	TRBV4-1	ASSQGQGDEQY
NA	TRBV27	ASTLTPPRTGGVDGYT
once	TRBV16	ASSQVNSDITDTQY
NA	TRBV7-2	ASSLNGNSNQPQH
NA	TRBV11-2	ASSPGGAEQY
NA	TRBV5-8	ASSPWAYNEQF
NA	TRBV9	ASSPGGYNEQF
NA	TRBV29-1	SARHLYGYT
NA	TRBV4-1	ASSQDPQSSYNEQF
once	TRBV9	ASSVGGQEYEQY
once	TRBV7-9	ASSLAPRGFDEKLF
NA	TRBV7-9	ASSPAAGTPYEQY
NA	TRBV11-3	ASSSRLAGGDTQY
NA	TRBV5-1	ASSLVGGRAQETQY
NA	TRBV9	ASSGAKTREANHYDEQF
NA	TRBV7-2	ASSSKTGPSYNEQF
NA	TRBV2	ASRHSRGGPYEQY
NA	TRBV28	ASSLSVGGTGYT
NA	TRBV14	ASSQDSLNTEAF
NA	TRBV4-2	ASSQVGGAAGELF
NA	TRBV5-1	ASSEDPSGGYNEQF
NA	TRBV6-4	ASSGQGPEQF
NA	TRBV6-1	ASSETRTGELF
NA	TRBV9	ASSGQAGASTDTQY
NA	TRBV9	ASRNNYGYT
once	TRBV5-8	ASSQGRASTNEKLF
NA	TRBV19	ASSILTTGVVTGELF
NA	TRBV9	ASSADSPYEQY